The 24 T cell receptor beta chains presented below share a single source sample, sequenced in a study of OX40 agonist ivuxolimab in advanced cancers. Only in-frame clones appear in the TCRdb table, and some are missing; sequencing was by immunoSEQ multiplex PCR. The sample has 30,000 to 40,000 clones, roughly 90% seen once. The sequences come from CD4+ or CD8+ T cells sorted from blood, collected in a trial of the OX40 agonist ivuxolimab. Receptor source: an adult with an advanced solid tumor such as melanoma, head and neck, liver or kidney cancer.

V usage is TRBV19 and J usage is TRBJ2-3; no clear D gene. Germline V CDR1 and CDR2: LNHDA, SQIVND (reference sequence). Trimming shortened V by 4 bases and J by 0 bases, and 20 bases separated the two germline ends. The CDR3 sequence is 18 residues long. This chain's CDR3 is CASSRAGRLDSSTDTQYF. Written as DNA, the CDR3 is TGTGCCAGTAGTAGGGCAGGCCGCCTAGATTCTAGCACAGATACGCAGTATTTT.

The rearrangement links TRBV5-1 to TRBJ1-2; D remains unclear. The V end lost 3 bases, the J end lost 4 bases, and 4 bases lay between the germline ends. Per the germline V gene, CDR1 is SGHRS and CDR2 is YFSETQ. The length of the CDR3 is 11 residues. DNA of the CDR3: TGCGCCAGCAGCTCTTCCTATGGCTACACCTTC. Protein: CASSSSYGYTF.

This chain joins TRBV10-2 and TRBJ1-3; D is undetermined. V was pared by 2 bases and J by 4 bases, with 9 bases between. The CDR3 has 14 residues. Germline V gene sequence: CDR1 WSHSY, CDR2 SAAADI. Here the CDR3 DNA reads TGCGCCAGCAGTGAGAGTGGGCGAGGAAACACCATATATTTT. Its translation: CASSESGRGNTIYF.

This rearrangement joins TRBV7-9 to TRBJ2-7, with TRBD2 matching over 8 bases. The CDR3 is 16 amino acids. V shed 5 bases, J shed 2 bases, and the junction held 11 bases outside the gene matches. Per the germline V gene, CDR1 is SEHNR and CDR2 is FQNEAQ (reference sequence). Here the CDR3 DNA reads TGTGCCAGCAGCCCCCCGGGACTAGGGGGGGCCTACGAGCAGTACTTC. This sequence encodes CASSPPGLGGAYEQYF. Drawing the rest from reference TRBV7-9 and TRBJ2-7, the complete variable domain is DTGVSQNPRHKITKRGQNVTFRCDPISEHNRLYWYRQTLGQGPEFLTYFQNEAQLEKSRLLSDRFSAERPKGSFSTLEIQRTEQGDSAMYLCASSPPGLGGAYEQYFGPGTRLTVT.

The chain joins TRBV11-2 to TRBJ2-7; 7 bases are a match to TRBD2. The germline V gene encodes CDR1 SGHAT and CDR2 FQNNGV. The CDR3 extends over 16 amino acids. The trim removed 3 bases at V and 0 bases at J, leaving 8 bases unmatched. The DNA for the CDR3 is TGTGCCAGCAGCTTGACAGCGGGGAGGCTCTCCTACGAGCAGTACTTC. Protein sequence: CASSLTAGRLSYEQYF.

The chain is built from TRBV30 and TRBJ1-1; 8 bases align to TRBD1. The length of the CDR3 is 13 residues. The V gene end was trimmed by 5 bases and the J gene end by 2 bases; junction bases not matched to a gene: 4. Germline V gives CDR1 GTSNPN, CDR2 SVGIG (reference sequence). The CDR3: CAWGQGSNTEAFF. The CDR3 DNA sequence: TGTGCCTGGGGACAGGGTTCCAACACTGAAGCTTTCTTT. Full variable domain (remainder filled in from reference TRBV30 and TRBJ1-1): SQTIHQWPATLVQPVGSPLSLECTVEGTSNPNLYWYRQAAGRGLQLLFYSVGIGQISSEVPQNLSASRPQDRQFILSSKKLLLSDSGFYLCAWGQGSNTEAFFGQGTRLTVV.

This clone has just a few counts. The V and J genes are TRBV15 and TRBJ1-3; 8 nucleotides align to TRBD1. Germline assignment: CDR1 LNHNV and CDR2 YYDKDF (reference sequence). This CDR3 comprises 16 residues. Germline trimming cut 0 bases from V and 4 bases from J; bases unmatched to any gene: 5. The CDR3 nucleotides read TGTGCCACCAGCAGAGAGTACAGGGGGACGGGAAACACCATATATTTT. Its translation: CATSREYRGTGNTIYF.

This chain connects TRBV29-1 to TRBJ2-6; the D is unclear. This CDR3 is built from 13 residues. CDR1 is SQVTM, CDR2 ANQGSEA, per germline. Trimming stripped 4 bases from V and 0 bases from J, with 4 bases between. CDR3 loop: CSVAVSGANVLTF. Here the CDR3 DNA reads TGCAGCGTTGCCGTCTCTGGGGCCAACGTCCTGACTTTC.

The chain couples TRBV7-2 to TRBJ2-3; D is undetermined. Per the germline V gene, CDR1 is SGHTA and CDR2 is FQGNSA. There are 13 residues in the CDR3. With 6 bases removed from V and 0 bases from J, the gap between germline ends came to 7 bases. CDR3 sequence: CASRGASTDTQYF. The DNA for the CDR3 is TGTGCCAGCAGAGGAGCCAGCACAGATACGCAGTATTTT.

V is TRBV9 and J is TRBJ1-3, with D unresolved. The V end lost 0 bases, the J end lost 3 bases, and 10 bases lay between the germline ends. The CDR3 contains 15 residues. CDR1 and CDR2 from the germline V gene are SGDLS and YYNGEE. The CDR3 sequence: CASSVDGVRGNTIYF. As DNA, the CDR3 is TGTGCCAGCAGCGTAGATGGGGTACGTGGAAACACCATATATTTT.

The rearrangement joins TRBV6-1 to TRBJ1-5, with TRBD1 matching over 8 bases. The V gene end was trimmed by 6 bases and the J gene end by 6 bases; junction bases not matched to a gene: 10. Germline CDR1 reads MNHNS; CDR2 reads SASEGT. The CDR3 extends over 15 amino acids. This chain's CDR3 is CASRPDRGRGQPQHF. The CDR3, as DNA: TGTGCCAGCAGACCCGACAGGGGACGCGGTCAGCCCCAGCATTTT.

V gene TRBV5-1 combines with J gene TRBJ1-1; D not resolved. The CDR3 has 16 amino acids. Trimming cost V 0 bases and J 3 bases, with 15 bases left between them. Germline assignment: CDR1 SGHRS and CDR2 YFSETQ. The DNA for the CDR3 is TGCGCCAGCAGCTTGGCCGGCAGCGGCGGGGACACTGAAGCTTTCTTT. Protein: CASSLAGSGGDTEAFF.

The V gene is TRBV5-1, the J gene TRBJ1-4; tentatively, D is TRBD1 (5 bases). The CDR3 length is 15 residues. Per germline, CDR1 SGHRS and CDR2 YFSETQ. V was clipped by 4 bases and J by 4 bases, with 14 bases between them. The CDR3 region is CASSRSRDVNEKLFF. CDR3 coding DNA: TGCGCCAGCAGCCGATCCCGGGACGTTAATGAAAAACTGTTTTTT.

This clone occurred a few times. This chain connects TRBV2 to TRBJ1-5, with unresolved D. Germline V gene lookup returns CDR1 SNHLY and CDR2 FYNNEI. The CDR3 extends over 14 amino acids. V dropped 4 bases and J dropped 0 bases, with 7 bases sitting between them. The CDR3 nucleotides read TGTGCCAGCAGTGGAGAGACTAGCAATCAGCCCCAGCATTTT. Translation gives CASSGETSNQPQHF.

Here the CDR3 reads CASSPRTGGNTGELFF. In DNA, the CDR3 is TGTGCCAGCTCACCACGGACAGGGGGTAACACCGGGGAGCTGTTTTTT. The chain employs TRBV18 and TRBJ2-2; TRBD1 matches at 10 bases. CDR3 length: 16 residues. V lost 1 base, J lost 2 bases, and 1 base stayed unmatched. Germline assignment: CDR1 KGHSH and CDR2 LQKENI. Filled out from reference TRBV18 and TRBJ2-2, the complete variable domain reads NAGVMQNPRHLVRRRGQEARLRCSPMKGHSHVYWYRQLPEEGLKFMVYLQKENIIDESGMPKERFSAEFPKEGPSILRIQQVVRGDSAAYFCASSPRTGGNTGELFFGEGSRLTVL.

The V and J genes are TRBV9 and TRBJ2-2, with D perhaps matching TRBD2 (5 bases). CDR3 size: 15 residues. Germline V gene data show CDR1 as SGDLS and CDR2 as YYNGEE. Trimming shortened V by 4 bases and J by 8 bases, and 18 bases separated the two germline ends. Here the CDR3 reads CASSRKGEGAGELFF. DNA of the CDR3: TGTGCCAGCAGCCGAAAGGGCGAGGGCGCTGGGGAGCTGTTTTTT.

This clone has a single count. The chain carries TRBV28 and TRBJ1-3; unclear D gene. Trimming stripped 3 bases from V and 5 bases from J, with 14 bases between. The CDR3 loop spans 15 amino acids. From germline, CDR1 is MDHEN and CDR2 SYDVKM. The CDR3 DNA sequence: TGTGCCAGCAGTTTGGAGGAATGGTCGAGAAACACCATATATTTT. Protein product: CASSLEEWSRNTIYF.

This rearrangement joins TRBV4-3 to TRBJ2-5, with 8 bases identical to TRBD1. Unmatched junction bases numbered 9, after V lost 4 bases and J lost 5 bases. The CDR3 is 15 amino acids. CDR1 is LGHNA and CDR2 is YSLEER in the germline V gene. Here the CDR3 reads CASSLQTGAEETQYF. CDR3 in DNA: TGCGCCAGCAGCCTACAGACAGGGGCGGAGGAGACCCAGTACTTC.

The rearrangement links TRBV5-1 to TRBJ2-1; tentatively, D is TRBD2 (5 bases). Trimming removed 0 bases at V and 2 bases at J, with 9 bases between. The CDR3 sequence is 15 residues long. The germline gives CDR1 SGHRS, CDR2 YFSETQ. In DNA form, the CDR3 reads TGCGCCAGCAGCTTGGACGCGGGCCCCTACAATGAGCAGTTCTTC. Its protein is CASSLDAGPYNEQFF.

The chain links TRBV29-1 to TRBJ1-2, with D unresolved. Trimming shortened V by 8 bases and J by 8 bases, and 6 bases separated the two germline ends. Germline V CDR1 and CDR2: SQVTM, ANQGSEA. This CDR3 comprises 8 residues. Written as DNA, the CDR3 is TGCAGCATATGGGGCTACACCTTC. Residues: CSIWGYTF.

V and J are TRBV7-9 and TRBJ2-7, with TRBD1 identical over 10 bases. The CDR3 runs 15 residues. Looked up from germline, CDR1 is SEHNR and CDR2 is FQNEAQ (reference sequence). The V and J ends lost 6 bases and 3 bases, in that order; junction bases with no gene match: 8. The CDR3 here is CASSGGQGTFYEQYF. The CDR3 DNA sequence: TGTGCCAGCAGTGGGGGACAGGGGACTTTCTACGAGCAGTACTTC.

The gene calls are TRBV9 and TRBJ2-3, with D perhaps given as TRBD1 or TRBD2 (7 bases each). Trimming pared 6 bases from V and 2 bases from J, leaving 19 bases between. There are 16 residues in the CDR3. CDR1 and CDR2 (germline): SGDLS, YYNGEE. The CDR3 nucleotides read TGTGCCAGCAACCTTAGGGGGGGACAGTACACAGATACGCAGTATTTT. This gives the protein CASNLRGGQYTDTQYF.

The chain couples TRBV2 to TRBJ2-7; D remains ambiguous. The CDR3 contains 11 residues. Germline V gene sequence: CDR1 SNHLY, CDR2 FYNNEI. Deletions cut 5 bases from V and 11 bases from J, with 13 bases between. The CDR3 sequence: CASSSDREEYF. The CDR3 bases are TGTGCCAGCAGTTCAGACCGTGAGGAGTACTTC.

The genes are TRBV30 and TRBJ1-1, with D possibly TRBD1 on 6 matching bases. CDR3 length: 15 residues. V lost 2 bases to trimming and J lost 5 bases, with 18 bases between them. CDR1 is GTSNPN and CDR2 is SVGIG in the germline V gene (reference sequence). The CDR3 protein is CAWSLWGGQKTEAFF. CDR3 nucleotide sequence: TGTGCCTGGAGTCTATGGGGGGGACAAAAGACTGAAGCTTTCTTT.